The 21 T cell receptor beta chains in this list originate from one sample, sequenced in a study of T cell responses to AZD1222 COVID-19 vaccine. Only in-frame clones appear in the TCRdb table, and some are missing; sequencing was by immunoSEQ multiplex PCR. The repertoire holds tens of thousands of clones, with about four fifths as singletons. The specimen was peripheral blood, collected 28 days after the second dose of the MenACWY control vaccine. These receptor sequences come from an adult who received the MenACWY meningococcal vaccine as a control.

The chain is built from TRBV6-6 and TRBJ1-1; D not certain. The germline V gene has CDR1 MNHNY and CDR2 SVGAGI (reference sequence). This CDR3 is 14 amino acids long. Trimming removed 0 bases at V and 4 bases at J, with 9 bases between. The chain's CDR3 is CASSYSTLGTEAFF. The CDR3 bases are TGTGCCAGCAGTTACTCGACCCTTGGCACTGAAGCTTTCTTT.

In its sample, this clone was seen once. The CDR3 region has the DNA TGCGCCAGCAGCTCTCGACTAGCGGGAGGCACAGATACGCAGTATTTT. It yields the protein CASSSRLAGGTDTQYF. The V call is TRBV5-1, the J call TRBJ2-3; 12 nucleotides align to TRBD2. V was clipped by 3 bases and J by 1 base; unmatched bases: 3. The CDR3 runs 16 residues. Germline V gene data show CDR1 as SGHRS and CDR2 as YFSETQ.

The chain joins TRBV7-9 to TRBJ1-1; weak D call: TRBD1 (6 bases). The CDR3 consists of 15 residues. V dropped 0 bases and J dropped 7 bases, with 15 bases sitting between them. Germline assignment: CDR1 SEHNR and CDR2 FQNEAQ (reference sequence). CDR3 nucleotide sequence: TGTGCCAGCAGCTTAGCCGGGAGGAAACAGGGTGAAGCTTTCTTT. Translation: CASSLAGRKQGEAFF. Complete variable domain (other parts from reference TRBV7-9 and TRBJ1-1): DTGVSQNPRHKITKRGQNVTFRCDPISEHNRLYWYRQTLGQGPEFLTYFQNEAQLEKSRLLSDRFSAERPKGSFSTLEIQRTEQGDSAMYLCASSLAGRKQGEAFFGQGTRLTVV.

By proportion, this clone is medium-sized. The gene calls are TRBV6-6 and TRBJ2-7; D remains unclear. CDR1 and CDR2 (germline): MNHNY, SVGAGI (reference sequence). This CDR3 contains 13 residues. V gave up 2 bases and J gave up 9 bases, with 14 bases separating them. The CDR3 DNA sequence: TGTGCCAGCAGTTACGCGGATTTGGCGGCGCAGTACGTC. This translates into CASSYADLAAQYV.

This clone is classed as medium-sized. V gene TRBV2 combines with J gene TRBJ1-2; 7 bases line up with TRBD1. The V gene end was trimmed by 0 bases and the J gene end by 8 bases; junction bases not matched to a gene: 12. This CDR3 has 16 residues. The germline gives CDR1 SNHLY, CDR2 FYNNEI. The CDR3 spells CASSEARLSGGNGYTF. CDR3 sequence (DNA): TGTGCCAGCAGTGAAGCAAGGTTGTCAGGGGGGAACGGCTACACCTTC.

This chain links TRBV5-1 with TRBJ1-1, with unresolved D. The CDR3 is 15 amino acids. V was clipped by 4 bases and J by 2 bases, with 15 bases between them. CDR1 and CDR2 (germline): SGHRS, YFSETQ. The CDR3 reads CASSPHLGSNTEAFF. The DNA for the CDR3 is TGCGCCAGCAGCCCCCACCTTGGGAGTAACACTGAAGCTTTCTTT. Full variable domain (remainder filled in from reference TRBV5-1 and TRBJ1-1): KAGVTQTPRYLIKTRGQQVTLSCSPISGHRSVSWYQQTPGQGLQFLFEYFSETQRNKGNFPGRFSGRQFSNSRSEMNVSTLELGDSALYLCASSPHLGSNTEAFFGQGTRLTVV.

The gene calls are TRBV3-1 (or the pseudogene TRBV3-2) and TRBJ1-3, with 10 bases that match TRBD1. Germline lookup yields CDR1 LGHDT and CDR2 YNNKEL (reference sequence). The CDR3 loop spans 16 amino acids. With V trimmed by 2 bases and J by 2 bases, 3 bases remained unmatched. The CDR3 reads CASSQRGQGPGNTIYF. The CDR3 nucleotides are TGTGCCAGCAGCCAAAGGGGACAGGGGCCTGGAAACACCATATATTTT.

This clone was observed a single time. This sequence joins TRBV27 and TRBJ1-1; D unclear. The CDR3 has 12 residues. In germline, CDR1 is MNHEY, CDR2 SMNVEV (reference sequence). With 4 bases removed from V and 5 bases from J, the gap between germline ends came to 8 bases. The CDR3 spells CASSYRGTEAFF. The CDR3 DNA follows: TGTGCCAGCAGTTATCGGGGAACTGAAGCTTTCTTT.

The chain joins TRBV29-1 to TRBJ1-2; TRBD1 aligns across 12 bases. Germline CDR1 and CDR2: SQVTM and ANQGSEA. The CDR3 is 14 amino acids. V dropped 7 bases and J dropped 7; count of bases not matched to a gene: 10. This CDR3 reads CSGSVGQGARGYTF. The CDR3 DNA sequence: TGCAGCGGCAGCGTGGGACAGGGGGCCCGTGGCTACACCTTC.

The CDR3 sequence is CASGDRGVYEQFF. The CDR3 DNA follows: TGTGCCAGCGGAGACAGGGGCGTCTATGAGCAGTTCTTC. The V call is TRBV2, the J call TRBJ2-1, with TRBD1 matching over 8 bases. Germline CDR1 is SNHLY and CDR2 is FYNNEI. The CDR3 consists of 13 residues. V was clipped by 8 bases and J by 8 bases; unmatched bases: 8.

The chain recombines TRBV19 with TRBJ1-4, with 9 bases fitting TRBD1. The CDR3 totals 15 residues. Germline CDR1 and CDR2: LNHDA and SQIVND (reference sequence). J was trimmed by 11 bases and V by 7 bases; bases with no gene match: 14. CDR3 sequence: CASTPRQGGSWKLFF. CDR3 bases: TGTGCCAGTACCCCTCGACAGGGGGGTTCGTGGAAACTGTTTTTT.

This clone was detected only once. The CDR3 region is CASSSKQSSYNEQFF. The DNA for the CDR3 is TGTGCCAGCAGCTCTAAACAGAGCTCCTACAATGAGCAGTTCTTC. This chain uses TRBV5-5 with TRBJ2-1, with no clear D. This CDR3 is built from 15 residues. Per germline, CDR1 SGHKS and CDR2 YYEKEE (reference sequence). V lost 3 bases to trimming and J lost 0 bases, with 10 bases between them.

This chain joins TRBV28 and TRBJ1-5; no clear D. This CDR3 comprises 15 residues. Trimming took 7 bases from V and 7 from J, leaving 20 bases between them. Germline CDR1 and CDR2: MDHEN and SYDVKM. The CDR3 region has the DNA TGTGCCAGCACATCCCGAGGGTCGGGGAAACAGCCCCAGCATTTT. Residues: CASTSRGSGKQPQHF.

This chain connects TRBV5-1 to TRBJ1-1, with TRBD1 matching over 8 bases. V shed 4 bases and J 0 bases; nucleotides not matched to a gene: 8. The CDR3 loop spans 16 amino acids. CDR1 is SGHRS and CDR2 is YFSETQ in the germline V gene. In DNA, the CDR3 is TGCGCCAGCAGCCCGCGGGCAGGGGGCATGAACACTGAAGCTTTCTTT. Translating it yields CASSPRAGGMNTEAFF.

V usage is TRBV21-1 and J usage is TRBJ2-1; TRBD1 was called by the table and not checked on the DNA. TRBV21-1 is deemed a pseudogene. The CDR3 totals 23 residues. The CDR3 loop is CASSKVLVPGTGYLRWPYNEQFF. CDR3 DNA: TGTGCCAGCAGCAAAGTTTTGGTCCCCGGGACAGGGTACCTCCGATGGCCCTACAATGAGCAGTTCTTC.

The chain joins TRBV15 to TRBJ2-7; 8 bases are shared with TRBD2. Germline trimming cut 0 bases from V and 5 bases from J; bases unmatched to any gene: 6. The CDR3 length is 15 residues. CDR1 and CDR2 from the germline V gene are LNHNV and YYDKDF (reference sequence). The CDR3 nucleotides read TGTGCCACCAGCAGAGATGGCGGGAGGCGTAACGAGCAGTACTTC. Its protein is CATSRDGGRRNEQYF.

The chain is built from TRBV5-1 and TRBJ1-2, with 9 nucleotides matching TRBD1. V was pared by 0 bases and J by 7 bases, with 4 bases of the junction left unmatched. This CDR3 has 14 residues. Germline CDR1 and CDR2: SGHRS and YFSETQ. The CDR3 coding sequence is TGCGCCAGCAGCTTGGAATTGACAGGGGGTGGCTACACCTTC. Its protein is CASSLELTGGGYTF.

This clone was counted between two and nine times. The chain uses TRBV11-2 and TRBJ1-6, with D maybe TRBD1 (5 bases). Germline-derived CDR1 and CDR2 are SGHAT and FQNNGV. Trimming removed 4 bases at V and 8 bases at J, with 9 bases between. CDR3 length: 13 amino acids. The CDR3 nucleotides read TGTGCCAGCAGCTGGGGCGGGGATTCACCCCTCCACTTT. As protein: CASSWGGDSPLHF. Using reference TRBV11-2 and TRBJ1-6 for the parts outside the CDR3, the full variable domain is EAGVAQSPRYKIIEKRQSVAFWCNPISGHATLYWYQQILGQGPKLLIQFQNNGVVDDSQLPKDRFSAERLKGVDSTLKIQPAKLEDSAVYLCASSWGGDSPLHFGNGTRLTVT.

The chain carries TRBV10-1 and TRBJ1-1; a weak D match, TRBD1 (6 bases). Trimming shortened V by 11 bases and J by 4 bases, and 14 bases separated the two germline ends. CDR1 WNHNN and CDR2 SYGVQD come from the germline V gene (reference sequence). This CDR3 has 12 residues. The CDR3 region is CARGWGPTEAFF. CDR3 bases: TGCGCCCGAGGGTGGGGGCCCACTGAAGCTTTCTTT.

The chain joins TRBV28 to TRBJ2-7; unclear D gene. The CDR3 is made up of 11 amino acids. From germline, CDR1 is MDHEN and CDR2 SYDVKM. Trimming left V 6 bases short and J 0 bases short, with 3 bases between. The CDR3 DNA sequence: TGTGCCAGCAGAAGCTCCTACGAGCAGTACTTC. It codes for CASRSSYEQYF.

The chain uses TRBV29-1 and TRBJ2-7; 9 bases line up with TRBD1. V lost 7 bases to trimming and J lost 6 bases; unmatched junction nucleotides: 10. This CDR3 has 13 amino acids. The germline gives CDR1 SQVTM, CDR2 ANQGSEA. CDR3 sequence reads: CSGRRQGGGEQYF. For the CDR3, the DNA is TGCAGCGGGAGAAGACAGGGGGGCGGCGAGCAGTACTTC.